This passage covers 27 T cell receptor beta chains from one sample sequenced in a study of human T cells and chemical hapten exposure. MiXCR was run by TCRdb on the RACE reads, yielding one entry per CDR3 protein. The sample has roughly 360,000 distinct CDR3 sequences; more than 4.5% are singletons. Time point here: patch test 1, 2 weeks after DPC sensitization. As for treatment: therapeutic diphenylcyclopropenone sensitization with weekly scalp DPC. The material was whole blood, obtained in connection with sensitization to the hapten diphenylcyclopropenone (DPC). These receptors were obtained from a woman aged 50 to 60 with alopecia areata. Some clones in this sample may be carry-over from other donors' samples.

V and J are TRBV6-5 and TRBJ2-7; 8 nucleotides agree with TRBD1. J lost 9 bases, V lost 6 bases, and 16 bases had no gene match. The CDR3 loop spans 15 amino acids. Germline CDR1 reads MNHEY; CDR2 reads SVGAGI. The CDR3 DNA follows: TGTGCCAGCAGCCCGGACAGGGACTCACCTCGTGTGCAGTACTTC. Translating it yields CASSPDRDSPRVQYF.

Many counts were recorded for this clonotype. The chain links TRBV6-5 to TRBJ2-1; the D is unclear. The V gene lost 4 bases and the J gene lost 6 bases, with 4 bases spanning the gap. Germline V lookup: CDR1 MNHEY, CDR2 SVGAGI. CDR3 length: 11 residues. The CDR3 bases are TGTGCCAGCAGTTTCATCAATGAGCAGTTCTTC. It codes for CASSFINEQFF.

The rearrangement uses TRBV5-5 and TRBJ1-1, with a weak D call TRBD1 (5 bases). Trimming pared 2 bases from V and 1 base from J, leaving 9 bases between. Germline CDR1 SGHKS, CDR2 YYEKEE (reference sequence). This CDR3 has 14 residues. The DNA of the CDR3 is TGTGCCAGCAGCTTCAGGGAGCCGAACACTGAAGCTTTCTTT. It is translated as CASSFREPNTEAFF.

This clonotype was counted many times. V is TRBV20-1 and J is TRBJ2-1; 9 nucleotides align to TRBD1. Germline values: CDR1 DFQATT, CDR2 SNEGSKA (reference sequence). V trimming: 0 bases; J trimming: 8 bases; junction bases outside the gene matches: 8. This CDR3 comprises 15 residues. CDR3 residues: CSARDKGQGGYEQFF. CDR3 DNA sequence: TGCAGTGCTAGAGATAAGGGACAGGGTGGGTATGAGCAGTTCTTC.

This clonotype was found a few times. The genes are TRBV9 and TRBJ2-3; D might be TRBD1 (5 bases). The germline V gene encodes CDR1 SGDLS and CDR2 YYNGEE. This CDR3 has 16 amino acids. The V end was cut by 0 bases, the J end by 4 bases, with 15 bases between. The DNA for the CDR3 is TGTGCCAGCAGCGTAGGGACCCAGGGCACGGCAGATACGCAGTATTTT. The encoded protein is CASSVGTQGTADTQYF.

Many counts were recorded for this clonotype. The CDR3 protein is CASIPLPGDQETQYF. The CDR3 nucleotides are TGCGCCAGCATCCCGCTTCCGGGAGACCAAGAGACCCAGTACTTC. The chain links TRBV5-1 to TRBJ2-5; weak D call: TRBD2 (6 bases). V was cut by 6 bases and J by 0 bases, with 15 bases left in between. CDR1 and CDR2 (germline): SGHRS, YFSETQ. The CDR3 spans 15 residues.

This clonotype turned up a few times. This sequence joins TRBV11-2 and TRBJ1-5, with D unresolved. Germline V CDR1 and CDR2: SGHAT, FQNNGV. The CDR3 spans 13 residues. Trimming removed 0 bases at V and 6 bases at J, with 6 bases between. The CDR3 sequence: CASSLDRSQPQHF. In DNA form, the CDR3 reads TGTGCCAGCAGCTTAGATAGATCTCAGCCCCAGCATTTT.

This clonotype was observed many times. The CDR3 region has the DNA TGCAGCGTTGATGGAGGACAGGGATTTATCGATACGCAGTATTTT. Translation: CSVDGGQGFIDTQYF. V usage is TRBV29-1 and J usage is TRBJ2-3; 8 positions agree with TRBD1. The CDR3 sequence is 15 residues long. Germline assignment: CDR1 SQVTM and CDR2 ANQGSEA. Trimming at V came to 3 bases and at J to 6 bases, leaving 11 bases not matched to a gene.

The table lists this clonotype with a few counts. The chain is built from TRBV15 and TRBJ1-2; D unclear. The CDR3 is 14 residues long. CDR1 is LNHNV and CDR2 is YYDKDF in the germline V gene (reference sequence). V lost 0 bases, J lost 8 bases, and 13 bases lay in between. The CDR3 is CATSRDDAGRGYTF. The CDR3 DNA reads as TGTGCCACCAGCAGAGATGATGCGGGCCGAGGCTACACCTTC.

This chain connects TRBV30 to TRBJ2-2; 11 bases agree with TRBD2. V trimming: 2 bases; J trimming: 9 bases; junction bases outside the gene matches: 14. The CDR3 consists of 17 residues. Germline V CDR1 and CDR2: GTSNPN, SVGIG (reference sequence). In DNA form, the CDR3 reads TGTGCCTGGAGTCATAGTGGAACTAGCGGGAGATCAAGGGAGCTGTTTTTT. Its translation: CAWSHSGTSGRSRELFF.

The chain links TRBV5-1 to TRBJ1-1; weak D call: TRBD1 (5 bases). This CDR3 contains 15 residues. Trimming removed 1 base from V and 1 base from J, with 11 bases in between. Germline V gene lookup returns CDR1 SGHRS and CDR2 YFSETQ. The CDR3 loop is CASSLLGRANTEAFF. DNA for the CDR3: TGCGCCAGCAGCTTGTTGGGCAGGGCGAACACTGAAGCTTTCTTT.

This clonotype appeared many times. The V call is TRBV20-1, the J call TRBJ1-1; D ambiguous. Germline V gene data show CDR1 as DFQATT and CDR2 as SNEGSKA (reference sequence). Trimming stripped 0 bases from V and 3 bases from J, with 11 bases between. The CDR3 runs to 14 residues. The CDR3 loop is CSARDPGMHTEAFF. In DNA form, the CDR3 reads TGCAGTGCTAGAGATCCCGGAATGCACACTGAAGCTTTCTTT.

Ten or more counts support this clonotype. The rearrangement uses TRBV5-1 and TRBJ2-3; TRBD2 matches at 7 bases. The CDR3 consists of 16 residues. The germline gives CDR1 SGHRS, CDR2 YFSETQ. With V trimmed by 0 bases and J by 2 bases, 6 bases remained unmatched. CDR3 DNA sequence: TGCGCCAGCAGCTTGGGGTCGGGACTAAACACAGATACGCAGTATTTT. Protein: CASSLGSGLNTDTQYF.

This clonotype showed up many times. The chain uses TRBV29-1 and TRBJ2-7, with 12 nucleotides matching TRBD1. With 3 bases clipped from V and 3 bases from J, the junction kept 9 bases outside the gene matches. CDR1 SQVTM and CDR2 ANQGSEA come from the germline V gene. This CDR3 region has 16 residues. CDR3 in amino acids: CSVEAPRDRGLYEQYF. CDR3 DNA: TGCAGCGTTGAGGCCCCCCGGGACAGGGGGCTCTACGAGCAGTACTTC.

This clonotype was counted between two and nine times. The V and J genes are TRBV28 and TRBJ2-5, with 8 bases identical to TRBD2. The length of the CDR3 is 16 residues. CDR1 and CDR2 (germline): MDHEN, SYDVKM. J gave up 1 base and V 5 bases, and 9 bases lay outside the gene matches. This CDR3 reads CASSPPRLAFQETQYF. DNA for the CDR3: TGTGCCAGCAGTCCGCCCCGACTAGCGTTCCAAGAGACCCAGTACTTC.

This clonotype appeared a few times. The chain is built from TRBV6-2 or TRBV6-3 and TRBJ2-7; D ambiguous. Trimming removed 6 bases from V and 7 bases from J, with 10 bases in between. The V gene's germline CDR1 is MNHEY and CDR2 SVGEGT. The CDR3 consists of 11 residues. The DNA for the CDR3 is TGTGCCAGCAGCGGTGATGGGGAGCAGTACTTC. Protein sequence: CASSGDGEQYF.

Turning to this clonotype: A much larger clone is a single base away; this may be a read error. This chain connects TRBV5-6 to TRBJ1-5, with D maybe TRBD1 (5 bases). CDR3 length: 14 residues. Deletions cut 3 bases from V and 6 bases from J, with 13 bases between. The germline V gene has CDR1 SGHDT and CDR2 YYEEEE. The CDR3 sequence: CASSWGTAVQPQHF. The CDR3 DNA is TGTGCCAGCAGCTGGGGGACCGCGGTTCAGCCCCAGCATTTT.

The rearrangement joins TRBV7-9 to TRBJ2-7, with a possible D match to TRBD1 (5 bases). Germline CDR1 reads SEHNR; CDR2 reads FQNEAQ (reference sequence). The CDR3 consists of 14 residues. Trimming pared 4 bases from V and 2 bases from J, leaving 12 bases between. The CDR3 DNA follows: TGTGCCAGCAGCTCAGCAACAGGCCCCTACGAGCAGTACTTC. Its protein product is CASSSATGPYEQYF.

This clonotype was picked up many times. The V call is TRBV6-5, the J call TRBJ1-3; D uncertain. Germline CDR1 and CDR2: MNHEY and SVGAGI. Trimming shortened V by 0 bases and J by 1 base, and 16 bases separated the two germline ends. This CDR3 contains 18 residues. The CDR3 region is CASSYSILPLKSGNTIYF. In DNA form, the CDR3 reads TGTGCCAGCAGTTACTCGATACTCCCGCTAAAGTCTGGAAACACCATATATTTT.

This clonotype was detected only a few times. The V call is TRBV13, the J call TRBJ2-7, with D possibly TRBD2 on 5 matching bases. Trimming left V 3 bases short and J 5 bases short, with 14 bases between. The germline V gene has CDR1 PRHDT and CDR2 FYEKMQ (reference sequence). The CDR3 sequence is 14 residues long. This CDR3 is CASSFGGGGDEQYF. The CDR3 region has the DNA TGTGCCAGCAGCTTTGGTGGAGGTGGGGACGAGCAGTACTTC.

The rearrangement joins TRBV6-6 to TRBJ1-1; D not resolved. Germline assignment: CDR1 MNHNY and CDR2 SVGAGI (reference sequence). CDR3 length equals 14 residues. V shed 0 bases and J shed 2 bases, with 7 bases lying between them. Here the CDR3 reads CASSYSSINTEAFF. In DNA, the CDR3 is TGTGCCAGCAGTTACTCGAGTATTAACACTGAAGCTTTCTTT.

This rearrangement joins TRBV18 to TRBJ2-3, with TRBD2 matching over 9 bases. Germline V CDR1 and CDR2: KGHSH, LQKENI. J lost 5 bases, V lost 2 bases, and 5 bases had no gene match. This CDR3 has 15 amino acids. The CDR3 loop is CASSPTAGGVDTQYF. The CDR3 DNA reads as TGTGCCAGCTCACCAACGGCGGGAGGGGTAGATACGCAGTATTTT. The variable domain in full, with the rest retrieved from reference TRBV18 and TRBJ2-3, is NAGVMQNPRHLVRRRGQEARLRCSPMKGHSHVYWYRQLPEEGLKFMVYLQKENIIDESGMPKERFSAEFPKEGPSILRIQQVVRGDSAAYFCASSPTAGGVDTQYFGPGTRLTVL.

This clonotype was recorded at least ten times. The V call is TRBV20-1, the J call TRBJ1-2; tentative D call: TRBD1 (5 bases). The germline V and J ends were trimmed by 1 base and 4 bases, with 7 bases remaining between them. The V gene's germline CDR1 is DFQATT and CDR2 SNEGSKA (reference sequence). The CDR3 is made up of 12 amino acids. CDR3 region: CSARGQSYGYTF. The CDR3 DNA is TGCAGTGCTAGAGGACAGAGCTATGGCTACACCTTC.

This clonotype occurred many times. The rearrangement uses TRBV29-1 and TRBJ1-1; D gene uncertain. The CDR3 runs to 11 residues. V lost 5 bases and J lost 3, with 7 bases in between. The germline CDR1 and CDR2 sequences are SQVTM and ANQGSEA. CDR3 DNA: TGCAGCGTTCAAAGACACACTGAAGCTTTCTTT. Protein product: CSVQRHTEAFF.

This clonotype was picked up many times. The gene calls are TRBV21-1 and TRBJ1-5. TRBV21-1 is noted as a pseudogene. The CDR3 runs to 17 residues. The CDR3 loop is CASSRGGGPGLIQPQHF. CDR3 coding DNA: TGTGCCAGCAGCCGTGGGGGAGGGCCGGGCTTGATTCAGCCCCAGCATTTT.

There are many counts of this clonotype. CDR3 in DNA: TGTGCCAGCAAAGAGGGGAATGCTAATGAAAAACTGTTTTTT. Encoded protein: CASKEGNANEKLFF. The chain combines TRBV7-2 with TRBJ1-4; tentative D call: TRBD1 (5 bases). The CDR3 is made up of 14 amino acids. The germline V and J ends were trimmed by 7 bases and 3 bases, with 12 bases remaining between them. The germline gives CDR1 SGHTA, CDR2 FQGNSA.

The gene calls are TRBV5-4 and TRBJ2-7; D may be TRBD1 (6 bases). The germline V gene encodes CDR1 SGHNT and CDR2 YYREEE (reference sequence). V gave up 3 bases and J gave up 7 bases, with 17 bases separating them. This CDR3 has 14 amino acids. The chain's CDR3 is CASSSPLGAEEQYF. CDR3 DNA: TGTGCCAGCAGCTCCCCTTTGGGGGCGGAGGAGCAGTACTTC.